This record covers a single TCR beta chain. Its specificity is unknown. Some clones are missing from TCRdb's copy, which holds only in-frame ones; the method was immunoSEQ multiplex PCR. Among roughly 130,000 clones, more than 85% were seen once, and the ten largest hold 11%. The data are from a study of cytotoxic CD8 clonotypes in ibrutinib-treated CLL. Turning to the study itself: Response samples were obtained once patients had received a median 12 months of treatment, range 6 to 36.

The CDR3 is 14 residues long. Trimming removed 6 bases from V and 5 bases from J; junction bases left unmatched: 9. Germline values: CDR1 MDHEN, CDR2 SYDVKM. Findings and caveats of the study: Clonality went up at the time of ibrutinib response, stayed stable in sustained remission, and later dropped back toward its baseline level at progression.

The sample consisted of PBMCs, taken after 12 months of ibrutinib treatment. The gene calls are TRBV28 and TRBJ1-2, with 7 bases identical to TRBD1. This clonotype was sampled from a human donor with chronic lymphocytic leukemia. CDR3 protein: CASSRSGTEYGYTF. The DNA for the CDR3 is TGTGCCAGCAGCCGCTCCGGGACAGAATATGGCTACACCTTC.